This entry is about one T cell receptor beta chain. Its antigen is unidentified. TCRdb's copy holds only in-frame clones and misses some; the assay was immunoSEQ multiplex PCR. In the table there are about 180,000 clones, approximately 88% of which are singletons. This sample was taken from a study of Ad26.COV2.S vaccination and SARS-CoV-2 variants. Study findings and constraints: TCR breadth and depth estimates may have understated total T cell responses.

V dropped 5 bases and J dropped 7 bases, with 15 bases sitting between them. Germline V lookup: CDR1 SGHVS, CDR2 FQNEAQ. The CDR3 is 14 residues long. The clonotype originates from a human donor who had recovered from COVID-19. J is TRBJ2-1 and V is TRBV7-8, with D unresolved. The sample consisted of peripheral blood, taken after recovery from COVID-19. This CDR3 reads CASSPVPPRNEQFF. In DNA, the CDR3 is TGTGCCAGCAGCCCAGTGCCACCTCGGAATGAGCAGTTCTTC.